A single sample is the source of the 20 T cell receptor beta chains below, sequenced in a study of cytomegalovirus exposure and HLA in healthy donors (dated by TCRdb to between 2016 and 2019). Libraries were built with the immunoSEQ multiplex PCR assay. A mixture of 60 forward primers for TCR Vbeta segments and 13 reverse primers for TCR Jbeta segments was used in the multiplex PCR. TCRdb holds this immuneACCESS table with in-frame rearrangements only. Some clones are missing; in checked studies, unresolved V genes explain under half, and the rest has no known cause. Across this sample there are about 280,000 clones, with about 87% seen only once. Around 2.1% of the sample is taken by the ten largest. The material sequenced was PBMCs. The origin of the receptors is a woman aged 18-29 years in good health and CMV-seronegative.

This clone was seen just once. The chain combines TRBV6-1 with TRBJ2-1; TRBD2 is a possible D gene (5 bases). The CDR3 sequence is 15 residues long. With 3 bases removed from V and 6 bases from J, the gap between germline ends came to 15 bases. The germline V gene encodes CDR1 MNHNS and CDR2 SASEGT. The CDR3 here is CASSDLRVAGNEQFF. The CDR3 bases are TGTGCCAGCAGTGATTTAAGGGTTGCGGGCAATGAGCAGTTCTTC.

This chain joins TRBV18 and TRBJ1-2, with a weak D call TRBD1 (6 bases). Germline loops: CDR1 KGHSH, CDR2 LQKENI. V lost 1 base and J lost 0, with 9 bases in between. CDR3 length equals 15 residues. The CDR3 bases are TGTGCCAGCTCACCACAAGACAGGACTAACTATGGCTACACCTTC. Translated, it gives CASSPQDRTNYGYTF.

CDR3 amino acids: CASSGDVGANEQFF. CDR3 nucleotides: TGTGCCAGCAGTGGAGATGTAGGGGCGAATGAGCAGTTCTTC. This rearrangement joins TRBV2 to TRBJ2-1; a weak D match, TRBD1 (5 bases). The germline gives CDR1 SNHLY, CDR2 FYNNEI. Trimming removed 4 bases at V and 7 bases at J, with 14 bases between. The CDR3 totals 14 residues.

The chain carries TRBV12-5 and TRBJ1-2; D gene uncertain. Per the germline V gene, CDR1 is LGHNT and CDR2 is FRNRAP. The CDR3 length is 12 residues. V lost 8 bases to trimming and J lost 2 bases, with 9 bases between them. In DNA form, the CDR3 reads TGTGCTAGTTGGTCGGGAAACTATGGCTACACCTTC. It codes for CASWSGNYGYTF.

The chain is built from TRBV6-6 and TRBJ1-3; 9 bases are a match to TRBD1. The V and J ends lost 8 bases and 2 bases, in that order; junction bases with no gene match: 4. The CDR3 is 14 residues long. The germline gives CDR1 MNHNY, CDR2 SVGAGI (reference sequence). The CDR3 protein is CASGQGLTGNTIYF. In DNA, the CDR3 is TGTGCCAGCGGACAGGGGCTCACTGGAAACACCATATATTTT.

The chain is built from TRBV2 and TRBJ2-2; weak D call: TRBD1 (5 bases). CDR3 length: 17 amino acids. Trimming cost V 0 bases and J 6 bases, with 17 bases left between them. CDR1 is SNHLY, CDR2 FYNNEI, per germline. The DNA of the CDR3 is TGTGCCAGCAGTGAAGCCGCTCCAGGGCGGTCCGCCGGGGAGCTGTTTTTT. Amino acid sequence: CASSEAAPGRSAGELFF.

The CDR3 region has the DNA TGTGCCAGCAGTCTACTAGCGGGGGGGCCAGATACGCAGTATTTT. Residues: CASSLLAGGPDTQYF. The chain couples TRBV6-5 to TRBJ2-3; 13 bases map to TRBD2. The ends lost 5 bases at V and 4 bases at J; junction bases unmatched: 3. Germline V CDR1 and CDR2: MNHEY, SVGAGI. This CDR3 is 15 amino acids long.

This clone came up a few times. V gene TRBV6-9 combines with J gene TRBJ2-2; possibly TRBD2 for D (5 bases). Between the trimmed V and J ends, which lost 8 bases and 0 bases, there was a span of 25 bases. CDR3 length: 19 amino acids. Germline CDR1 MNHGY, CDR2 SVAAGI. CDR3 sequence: CASGGRDKLSTPNTGELFF. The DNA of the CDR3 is TGTGCCAGCGGTGGTCGGGATAAACTATCAACGCCGAACACCGGGGAGCTGTTTTTT.

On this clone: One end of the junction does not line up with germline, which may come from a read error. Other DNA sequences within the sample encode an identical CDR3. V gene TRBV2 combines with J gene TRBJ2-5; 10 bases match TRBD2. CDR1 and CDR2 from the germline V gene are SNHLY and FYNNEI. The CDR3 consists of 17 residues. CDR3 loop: CASRRGTSGDQQETQYF. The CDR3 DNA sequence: TGTGCTAGCAGGAGGGGAACTAGCGGGGACCAACAAGAGACCCAGTACTTC. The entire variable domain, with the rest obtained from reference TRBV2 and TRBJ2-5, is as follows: EPEVTQTPSHQVTQMGQEVILRCVPISNHLYFYWYRQILGQKVEFLVSFYNNEISEKSEIFDDQFSVERPDGSNFTLKIRSTKLEDSAMYFCASRRGTSGDQQETQYFGPGTRLLVL.

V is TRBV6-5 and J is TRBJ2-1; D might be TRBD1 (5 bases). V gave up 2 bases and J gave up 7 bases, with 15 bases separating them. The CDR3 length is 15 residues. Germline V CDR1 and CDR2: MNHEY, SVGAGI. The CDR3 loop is CASSYLRETRNEQFF. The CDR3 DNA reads TGTGCCAGCAGTTACCTCAGGGAAACCAGGAATGAGCAGTTCTTC.

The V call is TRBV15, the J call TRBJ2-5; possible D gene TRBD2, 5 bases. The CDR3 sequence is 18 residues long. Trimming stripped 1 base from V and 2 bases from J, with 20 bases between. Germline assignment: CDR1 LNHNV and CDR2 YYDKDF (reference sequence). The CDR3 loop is CATSRAPSGTTGQETQYF. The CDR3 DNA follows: TGTGCCACCAGCAGAGCGCCATCGGGCACGACGGGGCAAGAGACCCAGTACTTC.

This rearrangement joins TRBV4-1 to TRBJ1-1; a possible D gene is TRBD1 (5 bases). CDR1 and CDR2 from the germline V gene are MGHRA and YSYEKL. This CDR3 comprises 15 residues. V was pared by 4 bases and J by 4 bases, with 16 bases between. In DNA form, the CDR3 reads TGCGCCAGCAGCCTGCCCGCGGGGGATCTCACTGAAGCTTTCTTT. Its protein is CASSLPAGDLTEAFF.

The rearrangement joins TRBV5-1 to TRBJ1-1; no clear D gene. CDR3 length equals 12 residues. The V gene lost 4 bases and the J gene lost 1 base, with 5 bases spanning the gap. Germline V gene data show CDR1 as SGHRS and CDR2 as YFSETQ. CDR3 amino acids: CASSPGNTEAFF. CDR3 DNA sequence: TGCGCCAGCAGCCCCGGGAACACTGAAGCTTTCTTT.

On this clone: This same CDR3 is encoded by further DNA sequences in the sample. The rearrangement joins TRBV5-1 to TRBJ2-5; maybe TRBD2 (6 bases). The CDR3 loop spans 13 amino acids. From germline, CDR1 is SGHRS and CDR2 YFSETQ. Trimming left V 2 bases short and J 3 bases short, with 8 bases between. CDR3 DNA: TGCGCCAGCAGCTTAGGCGGGGAAGAGACCCAGTACTTC. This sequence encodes CASSLGGEETQYF.

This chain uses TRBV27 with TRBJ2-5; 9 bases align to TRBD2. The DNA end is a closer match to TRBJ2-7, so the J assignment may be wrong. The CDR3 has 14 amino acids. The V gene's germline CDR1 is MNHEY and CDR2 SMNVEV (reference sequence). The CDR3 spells CASSPSGVAYEQYF. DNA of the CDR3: TGTGCCAGCAGTCCTAGCGGGGTCGCCTACGAGCAGTACTTC.

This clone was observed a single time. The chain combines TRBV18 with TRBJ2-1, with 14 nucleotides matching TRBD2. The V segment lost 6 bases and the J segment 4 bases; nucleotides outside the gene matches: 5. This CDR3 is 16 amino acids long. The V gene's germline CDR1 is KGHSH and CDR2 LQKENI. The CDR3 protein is CASSTGTSGGYNEQFF. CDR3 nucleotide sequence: TGTGCCAGCTCTACCGGGACTAGCGGGGGTTACAATGAGCAGTTCTTC. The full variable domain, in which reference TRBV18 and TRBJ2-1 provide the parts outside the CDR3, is NAGVMQNPRHLVRRRGQEARLRCSPMKGHSHVYWYRQLPEEGLKFMVYLQKENIIDESGMPKERFSAEFPKEGPSILRIQQVVRGDSAAYFCASSTGTSGGYNEQFFGPGTRLTVL.

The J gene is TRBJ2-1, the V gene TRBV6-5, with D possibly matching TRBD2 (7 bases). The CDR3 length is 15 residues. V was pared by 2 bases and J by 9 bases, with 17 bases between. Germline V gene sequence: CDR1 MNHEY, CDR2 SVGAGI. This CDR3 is CASSYGGGASSEQFF. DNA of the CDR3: TGTGCCAGCAGTTACGGTGGGGGGGCCTCTAGTGAGCAGTTCTTC.

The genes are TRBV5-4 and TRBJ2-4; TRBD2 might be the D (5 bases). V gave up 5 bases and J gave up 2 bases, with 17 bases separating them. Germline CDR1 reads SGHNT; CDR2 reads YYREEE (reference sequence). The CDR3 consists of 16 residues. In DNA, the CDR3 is TGTGCCAGCAGTCTCGGATCGGGATCGTCCAAAAACATTCAGTACTTC. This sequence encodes CASSLGSGSSKNIQYF.

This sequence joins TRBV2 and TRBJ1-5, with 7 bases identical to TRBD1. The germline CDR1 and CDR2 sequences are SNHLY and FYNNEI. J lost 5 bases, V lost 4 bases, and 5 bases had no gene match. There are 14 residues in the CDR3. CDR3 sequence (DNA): TGTGCCAGCAGTGCTACAGGGGATCATCAGCCCCAGCATTTT. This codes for CASSATGDHQPQHF.

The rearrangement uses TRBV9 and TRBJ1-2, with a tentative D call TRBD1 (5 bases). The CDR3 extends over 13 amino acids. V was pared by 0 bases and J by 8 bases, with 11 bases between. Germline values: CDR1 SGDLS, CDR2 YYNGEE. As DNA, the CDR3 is TGTGCCAGCAGCGTAGAAGGGGTAGGAGGCTACACCTTC. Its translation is CASSVEGVGGYTF.